These 13 T cell receptor beta chains were sequenced from one sample in a study of T cell changes during pregnancy in multiple sclerosis. TCRdb keeps only in-frame clones here, not all; method: immunoSEQ multiplex PCR. Of just under 45,000 clones in the sample, 95% to 97% were seen once. Sequencing used peripheral blood, obtained in the second trimester of pregnancy. The receptors stem from a female donor with multiple sclerosis, enrolled in a pregnancy study.

The chain links TRBV6-1 to TRBJ1-2; D is unclear. The CDR3 has 13 amino acids. Germline CDR1 reads MNHNS; CDR2 reads SASEGT. Trimming stripped 6 bases from V and 4 bases from J, with 12 bases between. The CDR3 protein is CASSPAPGYGYTF. The CDR3 nucleotides are TGTGCCAGCAGCCCGGCCCCGGGCTATGGCTACACCTTC.

V and J are TRBV10-3 and TRBJ1-5, with 9 bases lining up with TRBD1. The ends lost 6 bases at V and 6 bases at J; junction bases unmatched: 6. The CDR3 length is 14 residues. Germline V lookup: CDR1 ENHRY, CDR2 SYGVKD. The DNA for the CDR3 is TGTGCCATCAGCGATGGACAGGGGCGTCAGCCCCAGCATTTT. This codes for CAISDGQGRQPQHF.

This clone was recorded only once. The chain employs TRBV6-1 and TRBJ1-6, with D maybe TRBD1 (5 bases). Germline-derived CDR1 and CDR2 are MNHNS and SASEGT. Trimming took 5 bases from V and 7 from J, leaving 15 bases between them. The CDR3 spans 15 residues. Here the CDR3 reads CASSPGGVGNSPLHF. CDR3 DNA: TGTGCCAGCAGTCCCGGGGGGGTGGGGAATTCACCCCTCCACTTT.

This chain joins TRBV2 and TRBJ2-3; D remains unclear. Germline V gives CDR1 SNHLY, CDR2 FYNNEI. Trimming took off 2 bases at V and 1 base at J, with 7 bases between the two ends. There are 14 residues in the CDR3. For the CDR3, the DNA is TGTGCCAGCAGTGAATGGCAGGGCACAGATACGCAGTATTTT. As protein: CASSEWQGTDTQYF.

The chain carries TRBV5-1 and TRBJ1-1, with D possibly TRBD1 on 6 matching bases. CDR3 length: 16 residues. The V gene lost 1 base and the J gene lost 1 base, with 14 bases spanning the gap. Germline V lookup: CDR1 SGHRS, CDR2 YFSETQ. CDR3: CASSLSQGRANTEAFF. The CDR3 DNA reads as TGCGCCAGCAGCTTGTCGCAGGGGAGGGCGAACACTGAAGCTTTCTTT.

The chain combines TRBV9 with TRBJ2-5; 8 positions agree with TRBD1. CDR1 and CDR2 from the germline V gene are SGDLS and YYNGEE. Unmatched junction bases numbered 6, after V lost 3 bases and J lost 5 bases. CDR3 size: 14 residues. CDR3 region: CASSAGQGWETQYF. DNA of the CDR3: TGTGCCAGCAGCGCAGGACAGGGTTGGGAGACCCAGTACTTC.

This rearrangement joins TRBV7-2 to TRBJ2-7, with D perhaps matching TRBD1 (7 bases). V was cut by 1 base and J by 3 bases, with 13 bases left in between. The germline V gene encodes CDR1 SGHTA and CDR2 FQGNSA. This CDR3 spans 15 amino acids. The CDR3 nucleotides read TGTGCCAGCAGCTTAGGCCGACAGGGAGGCTACGAGCAGTACTTC. This sequence encodes CASSLGRQGGYEQYF.

The V and J genes are TRBV10-3 and TRBJ2-7, with D possibly TRBD2 on 5 matching bases. Trimming took 0 bases from V and 2 from J, leaving 8 bases between them. Germline loops: CDR1 ENHRY, CDR2 SYGVKD. The CDR3 contains 14 residues. The CDR3 loop reads CAISESAGPYEQYF. CDR3 coding DNA: TGTGCCATCAGTGAGTCGGCGGGTCCCTACGAGCAGTACTTC.

The chain is built from TRBV7-6 and TRBJ2-5; possibly TRBD2 for D (6 bases). CDR3 length equals 15 residues. The V gene lost 2 bases and the J gene lost 0 bases, with 10 bases spanning the gap. Germline V gene data show CDR1 as SGHVS and CDR2 as FNYEAQ. The CDR3 coding sequence is TGTGCCAGCAGCTTAAGGGACTGGAACCAAGAGACCCAGTACTTC. Translation gives CASSLRDWNQETQYF.

The chain is built from TRBV7-9 and TRBJ2-4, with TRBD1 matching over 8 bases. V dropped 1 base and J dropped 6; count of bases not matched to a gene: 17. Per the germline V gene, CDR1 is SEHNR and CDR2 is FQNEAQ (reference sequence). The CDR3 totals 19 residues. DNA of the CDR3: TGTGCCAGCAGCTTAGTTGGTAGGACAGGGTCGGCTTCAGGAAACATTCAGTACTTC. This encodes CASSLVGRTGSASGNIQYF.

V gene TRBV28 combines with J gene TRBJ2-2; 7 positions agree with TRBD1. Germline CDR1 MDHEN, CDR2 SYDVKM. V shed 3 bases and J 4 bases; nucleotides not matched to a gene: 5. The CDR3 runs to 15 residues. CDR3 amino acids: CASSLTGRGTGELFF. DNA for the CDR3: TGTGCCAGCAGTTTGACAGGGAGAGGCACCGGGGAGCTGTTTTTT. Drawing the rest from reference TRBV28 and TRBJ2-2, the complete variable domain is DVKVTQSSRYLVKRTGEKVFLECVQDMDHENMFWYRQDPGLGLRLIYFSYDVKMKEKGDIPEGYSVSREKKERFSLILESASTNQTSMYLCASSLTGRGTGELFFGEGSRLTVL.

CDR3 region: CASSKSGGQTPQF. The CDR3 nucleotides read TGTGCCAGCAGCAAAAGTGGGGGACAGACCCCACAATTT. The chain employs TRBV21-1 and TRBJ1-1; the D call TRBD1 from the table was never checked on the DNA. TRBV21-1 is a pseudogene segment. The CDR3 spans 13 residues.

The genes are TRBV7-2 and TRBJ2-7, with TRBD1 matching 7 bases. J lost 2 bases, V lost 4 bases, and 5 bases had no gene match. This CDR3 has 14 residues. CDR1 and CDR2 (germline): SGHTA, FQGNSA. This CDR3 reads CASSSRTGPYEQYF. The CDR3 DNA sequence: TGTGCCAGCAGCTCCCGGACAGGACCCTACGAGCAGTACTTC.